The sequence of this TCR beta chain was determined in a study of blood T cell repertoires in COVID-19. Background on the study: From T cells, B-cell-depleted T cells, or PBMCs came the material, which was cDNA or gDNA.

Trimming cost V 3 bases and J 6 bases; bases outside gene matches: 10. The CDR3 sequence is 15 residues long. Germline CDR1 SGHNT, CDR2 YYREEE (reference sequence). Only in-frame clones appear in the TCRdb table, and some are missing; sequencing was by immunoSEQ multiplex PCR. The data contain approximately 230,000 clones, 88% of them singletons. The source material was peripheral blood. The sequence derives from a woman in her 30s with COVID-19, enrolled during active disease. The V gene is TRBV5-4, the J gene TRBJ2-3, with TRBD2 identical over 7 bases. The CDR3: CASSSPLAEGDTQYF. Written as DNA, the CDR3 is TGTGCCAGCAGCTCCCCCCTAGCGGAAGGGGATACGCAGTATTTT.